This section outlines one TCR beta chain sequence together with its context. The sample holds a few counts of this clone. Its antigen target is currently unknown. It has no much larger one-base neighbor in the sample; base qualities were not kept. The data belong to a study of CD8+ T cells in alopecia areata (dated by TCRdb to the late 2010s). Context from the whole study: Treated patients were enrolled in an open-label pilot trial of oral tofacitinib, 5 to 10 mg twice daily, for moderate-to-severe alopecia areata. For the treated patients, the SALT score, which quantifies what percentage of scalp surface area is affected, served as the measure of disease severity. In both human patients and the C3H/HeJ mouse model, the study applied high-throughput TCRbeta sequencing to look at T cell clonal expansion in alopecia areata. Tofacitinib was administered for 6 to 18 months, and 6 months of follow-up off drug were then conducted to assess delayed response and recurrence. Amplification of TCRbeta CDR3 regions was done by immunoSEQ multiplex PCR using 35 Vbeta forward primers and 13 Jbeta reverse primers. Biopsies were taken from tofacitinib-treated patients at baseline and again at 4 and 24 weeks into treatment, and several of those patients also had a later scalp biopsy. Human TCRbeta sequencing covered scalp tissue and sorted CD4+ and CD8+ peripheral blood T cells from patchy and totalis/universalis alopecia areata patients and healthy controls. RNA came from the PAXgene miRNA kit for fixed scalp, the miRNeasy kit for PBMCs, and the RNeasy kit for mouse skin. Scalp clonality was compared among normal scalp (n=4), patchy alopecia areata scalp (n=8), and alopecia totalis/universalis scalp (n=8).

V is shortened by 4 bases, J by 6 bases, and the region joining them spans 14 bases. Reading the germline V gene gives CDR1 SGHRS and CDR2 YFSETQ. Its CDR3 holds 15 amino acids, cysteine through phenylalanine. This entry keeps only the CDR3 DNA: 45 bases, framed from base 1. This specimen's time point label, interpreted: about 25 weeks on oral tofacitinib. This sample's treatment or condition label indicates: oral pan-JAK inhibitor, 5-10 mg twice daily. Peripheral blood and lesional scalp punch biopsies were obtained from patients with alopecia areata. PBMCs were isolated by density centrifugation and stained for CD3, CD4 and CD8, and CD4+ and CD8+ T cells were sorted on a FACSAria. Broad study findings and their caveats: Scalp TCR repertoire analysis is complicated because resident alphabeta T cells in normal human skin are also sequenced, whereas mouse skin is dominated by gammadelta T cells. Many expanded lesional clones persisted in scalp and blood during tofacitinib treatment, which may partly explain relapse after stopping treatment. Because the treated cohort was small and had just a single nonresponder, larger studies are needed to establish links between baseline CD8+ expansion and response. With tofacitinib, both scalp clonality and the number of expanded CD8+ clones among the top 100 scalp clones went down significantly. Compared with mice, TCR sequences shared between patients were less clear, possibly partly because of HLA diversity across the patient population. Compared with normal scalp, lesional scalp, particularly in alopecia totalis/universalis, had higher clonality and more expanded CD8+ clones, which suggests antigenic drive.

The library was produced with the immunoSEQ multiplex PCR assay. To provide template for TCR sequencing, every sample had RNA extracted and reverse transcribed into cDNA. First-strand cDNA was synthesized with SuperScript III using a 2:1 mix of oligo-dT and random hexamers. A synthetic immune receptor repertoire was used to gauge amplification bias, and whatever bias remained was removed computationally. Per the original workflow: Raw reads were preprocessed to remove errors, and CDR3 was defined by IMGT conventions from the conserved cysteine to phenylalanine. Clonality was calculated as 1 minus Shannon entropy normalized by log2 of the number of productive unique TCRs. Whether scalp clones were CD4 or CD8 was inferred by matching scalp TCRbeta sequences against CD4 and CD8 repertoires sorted from blood. This immuneACCESS table, as held by TCRdb, lists in-frame sequences with V and J called but not all clones. Of the missing ones, under half trace to an unresolved V gene in checked studies; the others have no known cause. V, J and clone size are taken as reported in that table, and D and trimming were inferred from the DNA itself. This sample comprises 150,000 to 200,000 clones, 55% to 75% of them detected only once. The ten largest account for approximately 15% of the sample.

The V and J genes are TRBV5-1 and TRBJ1-6; a tentative D match to TRBD1 spans 6 bases. This TCR derives from a human donor with alopecia areata. This specimen was CD4+ T cells sorted from blood, taken at week 24, from a patient treated with tofacitinib. CDR3 region: CASSTGTSGNSPLHF. The nucleotide sequence reads TGCGCCAGCAGCACGGGGACATCTGGTAATTCACCCCTCCACTTT.